The present entry profiles one T cell receptor beta chain with its context. In the original workflow: Nucleated cell counts were estimated from reference gene primer amplification. Clones were sequenced by immunoSEQ multiplex PCR, and TCRdb holds only the in-frame ones, with some missing. Clone size and the V and J calls come from that table; the DNA yielded D and trimming. The sample shows over 85,000 clones, roughly 80% of them seen only once. These data are taken from a study of blood T cell repertoires in COVID-19. Overall study: The cDNA or gDNA used as material had been derived from T cells, B-cell-depleted T cells, or PBMCs.

Germline assignment: CDR1 SQVTM and CDR2 ANQGSEA. The CDR3 is 13 residues long. Trimming cost V 0 bases and J 4 bases, with 7 bases left between them. This sequence was found in a man aged 55 to 70 with active or convalescent COVID-19. V and J are TRBV29-1 and TRBJ1-5; D not resolved. The sample taken for sequencing was peripheral blood. The CDR3 coding sequence is TGCAGCGTTGAAGAATCCAGAAATCAGCCCCAGCATTTT. Translating gives CSVEESRNQPQHF.